This T cell receptor beta chain was identified during a study of blood T cell repertoires in COVID-19. For the study at large: T cells, B-cell-depleted T cells, or PBMCs provided the cDNA or gDNA that served as material.

CDR1 and CDR2 (germline): SNHLY, FYNNEI. Unmatched junction bases numbered 8, after V lost 7 bases and J lost 5 bases. The CDR3 contains 13 residues. Only in-frame clones appear in the TCRdb table, and some are missing; sequencing was by immunoSEQ multiplex PCR. Of 250,000 to 300,000 clones listed, under 90% are singletons. Sequenced material: peripheral blood. This receptor was identified in a man in his sixties with acute or convalescent COVID-19. The chain carries TRBV2 and TRBJ2-7; 7 nucleotides line up with TRBD1. The CDR3 coding sequence is TGTGCCAGCAATCGCGACAGGGACGACGAGCAGTACTTC. This gives the protein CASNRDRDDEQYF.